One sample yielded the 16 T cell receptor beta chains listed below, sequenced in a study of brain T cells in children with intractable seizures. Data came from immunoSEQ multiplex PCR; TCRdb stores just in-frame clones and leaves some out. The sample has about 64,000 clones, 95% to 96% seen once. Sequences were derived from peripheral blood, sampled at surgery. The receptors come from a boy in the first two years of life with focal cortical dysplasia and intractable seizures.

V is TRBV19 and J is TRBJ2-4; 9 bases agree with TRBD2. The CDR3 covers 16 residues. The germline V gene has CDR1 LNHDA and CDR2 SQIVND (reference sequence). J was trimmed by 1 base and V by 10 bases; bases with no gene match: 11. The CDR3 DNA reads TGTGCCACCTCACGGAGTAGCGGGAGCGCCAAAAACATTCAGTACTTC. Its protein is CATSRSSGSAKNIQYF.

The chain combines TRBV2 with TRBJ2-3, with 13 bases lining up with TRBD2. The CDR3 is 15 residues long. V lost 5 bases to trimming and J lost 5 bases; unmatched junction nucleotides: 4. The germline V gene encodes CDR1 SNHLY and CDR2 FYNNEI. CDR3 residues: CASSRTSGGLDTQYF. The CDR3 DNA follows: TGTGCCAGCAGTAGGACTAGCGGGGGTTTAGATACGCAGTATTTT.

V usage is TRBV7-8 and J usage is TRBJ2-3; 8 bases agree with TRBD2. This CDR3 has 15 amino acids. With 6 bases clipped from V and 5 bases from J, the junction kept 10 bases outside the gene matches. Germline V lookup: CDR1 SGHVS, CDR2 FQNEAQ. CDR3 sequence reads: CASSPNPLAGDTQYF. CDR3 in DNA: TGTGCCAGCAGTCCTAACCCTCTAGCGGGAGATACGCAGTATTTT.

The gene calls are TRBV7-2 and TRBJ2-7; D is unresolved. Germline V gene data show CDR1 as SGHTA and CDR2 as FQGNSA. V lost 0 bases and J 6 bases, leaving 12 bases between the germline ends. The CDR3 runs to 14 residues. CDR3 sequence: CASSLANRIGEQYF. The CDR3 bases are TGTGCCAGCAGCTTAGCGAACCGTATTGGCGAGCAGTACTTC.

The chain is built from TRBV14 and TRBJ1-3, with D perhaps matching TRBD1 (6 bases). Per the germline V gene, CDR1 is SGHDN and CDR2 is FVKESK. The CDR3 sequence is 15 residues long. With 4 bases removed from V and 0 bases from J, the gap between germline ends came to 10 bases. The chain's CDR3 is CASSLKGHSGNTIYF. The CDR3 region has the DNA TGTGCCAGCAGCCTCAAGGGACACTCTGGAAACACCATATATTTT.

This sequence joins TRBV28 and TRBJ2-2, with 12 bases identical to TRBD2. The V gene end was trimmed by 6 bases and the J gene end by 6 bases; junction bases not matched to a gene: 5. The germline V gene has CDR1 MDHEN and CDR2 SYDVKM. This CDR3 is 15 amino acids long. CDR3 DNA sequence: TGTGCCAGCAGATGGACTAGCGGGATGGCCGGGGAGCTGTTTTTT. Its translation is CASRWTSGMAGELFF.

The chain has TRBV5-1 and TRBJ2-1; TRBD2 matches at 10 bases. V lost 5 bases and J lost 0; bases outside the gene matches: 5. CDR1 and CDR2 from the germline V gene are SGHRS and YFSETQ. CDR3 length: 16 residues. The DNA for the CDR3 is TGCGCCAGCAGTCAGCGGGGGGGTAGCTCCTACAATGAGCAGTTCTTC. Translated, it gives CASSQRGGSSYNEQFF.

This chain joins TRBV12-3 or TRBV12-4 and TRBJ1-2, with D tentatively TRBD1 (5 bases). The CDR3 is 13 residues long. V was cut by 6 bases and J by 8 bases, with 16 bases left in between. The CDR3 region is CASRLGVGPGYTF. For the CDR3, the DNA is TGTGCCAGCAGGCTGGGGGTGGGGCCCGGCTACACCTTC.

The V gene is TRBV7-2, the J gene TRBJ2-2; no reliable D call. The CDR3 length is 16 residues. V gave up 1 base and J gave up 1 base, with 10 bases separating them. Germline CDR1 and CDR2: SGHTA and FQGNSA. CDR3 sequence: CASSLGTLLNTGELFF. CDR3 nucleotides: TGTGCCAGCAGCTTAGGGACCCTTTTGAACACCGGGGAGCTGTTTTTT.

The rearrangement uses TRBV29-1 and TRBJ2-2, with 9 bases fitting TRBD1. CDR3 length: 14 residues. CDR1 and CDR2 from the germline V gene are SQVTM and ANQGSEA. The junction had 2 bases not matched to a gene; V was cut back by 6 bases and J by 0 bases. In DNA form, the CDR3 reads TGCAGCGTGGGGGACAGGGCGAACACCGGGGAGCTGTTTTTT. It codes for CSVGDRANTGELFF.

This chain links TRBV10-1 with TRBJ2-3, with TRBD1 matching 10 bases. The CDR3 is 15 residues long. CDR1 and CDR2 from the germline V gene are WNHNN and SYGVQD (reference sequence). J gave up 2 bases and V 4 bases, and 3 bases lay outside the gene matches. CDR3 nucleotide sequence: TGCGCCAGCAGTGGGACAGGGGGACTCACAGATACGCAGTATTTT. Residues: CASSGTGGLTDTQYF.

This chain links TRBV5-5 with TRBJ1-4, with D tentatively TRBD1 (5 bases). V was trimmed by 0 bases and J by 10 bases, leaving 16 bases between them. The CDR3 totals 15 residues. Looked up from germline, CDR1 is SGHKS and CDR2 is YYEKEE (reference sequence). The CDR3 here is CASSLGSQGEVKLFF. The CDR3 DNA sequence: TGTGCCAGCAGCTTGGGGAGCCAGGGAGAGGTAAAACTGTTTTTT. The variable domain in full, with the rest retrieved from reference TRBV5-5 and TRBJ1-4, is DAGVTQSPTHLIKTRGQQVTLRCSPISGHKSVSWYQQVLGQGPQFIFQYYEKEERGRGNFPDRFSARQFPNYSSELNVNALLLGDSALYLCASSLGSQGEVKLFFGSGTQLSVL.

The DNA of the CDR3 is TGTGCCAGCAGCCCAGGCACAAATCAGCCCCAGCATTTT. Its protein is CASSPGTNQPQHF. The chain joins TRBV3-1 (or the pseudogene TRBV3-2) to TRBJ1-5, with D unclear. CDR1 and CDR2 from the germline V gene are LGHDT and YNNKEL (reference sequence). The V end lost 4 bases, the J end lost 4 bases, and 8 bases lay between the germline ends. The CDR3 loop spans 13 amino acids.

The chain employs TRBV11-1 and TRBJ2-7; 8 nucleotides agree with TRBD2. The junction had 7 bases not matched to a gene; V was cut back by 1 base and J by 2 bases. The CDR3 length is 16 residues. Germline-derived CDR1 and CDR2 are SGHAT and FQDESV (reference sequence). In DNA, the CDR3 is TGTGCCAGCAGCTTAGTTCGGACTAGCTCTCCCTACGAGCAGTACTTC. Its translation: CASSLVRTSSPYEQYF.

The chain is built from TRBV19 and TRBJ2-7, with D possibly being TRBD1 (5 bases). The V end lost 6 bases, the J end lost 0 bases, and 18 bases lay between the germline ends. This CDR3 has 16 residues. Germline V gene lookup returns CDR1 LNHDA and CDR2 SQIVND (reference sequence). As DNA, the CDR3 is TGTGCCAGTAGCAGGGTGGGCAGGTCACCCTCCTACGAGCAGTACTTC. Translated: CASSRVGRSPSYEQYF. Full variable domain (missing parts from reference TRBV19 and TRBJ2-7): DGGITQSPKYLFRKEGQNVTLSCEQNLNHDAMYWYRQDPGQGLRLIYYSQIVNDFQKGDIAEGYSVSREKKESFPLTVTSAQKNPTAFYLCASSRVGRSPSYEQYFGPGTRLTVT.

The rearrangement joins TRBV6-4 to TRBJ1-2, with no clear D. V lost 2 bases to trimming and J lost 8 bases, with 12 bases between them. The CDR3 is 13 amino acids. From germline, CDR1 is MRHNA and CDR2 SNTAGT. The CDR3: CASSDVGSTGYTF. The CDR3 region has the DNA TGTGCCAGCAGTGACGTAGGGTCGACGGGCTACACCTTC.